This T cell receptor beta chain was documented in a study of blood T cell repertoires in COVID-19. Study information: Spain, Italy and the United States supplied samples that represented acute and convalescent COVID-19. PBMCs, B-cell-depleted T cells, or T cells were the source of the cDNA or gDNA that made up the material.

The CDR3 totals 14 residues. Between the trimmed V and J ends, which lost 3 bases and 5 bases, there was a span of 13 bases. The germline CDR1 and CDR2 sequences are SEHNR and FQNEAQ (reference sequence). Data came from immunoSEQ multiplex PCR; TCRdb stores just in-frame clones and leaves some out. Counted here are 200,000 to 250,000 clones, 79% occurring once; the ten biggest clones make up 3% to 4%. The chain uses TRBV7-9 and TRBJ2-5; no reliable D call. The receptor was isolated from a woman aged 35 to 49 with active or convalescent COVID-19. The material sequenced was peripheral blood. This chain's CDR3 is CASSFIPDKETQYF. The CDR3 DNA follows: TGTGCCAGCAGCTTCATACCAGATAAGGAGACCCAGTACTTC.